This TCR beta chain was found in a study of cytomegalovirus exposure and HLA in healthy donors. Broader study findings: In presence/absence analyses, roughly uniform sequencing depth across donors was assumed. CMV serostatus stood as the only immune exposure information on hand. According to the study, approximately 150 TCR beta chains were cytomegalovirus-associated.

This CDR3 has 11 residues. Germline CDR1 is SGDLS and CDR2 is YYNGEE. V dropped 3 bases and J dropped 4 bases, with 5 bases sitting between them. The PCR ran on 60 Vbeta and 13 Jbeta primers. Profiling relied on immunoSEQ multiplex PCR, and the TCRdb table lists in-frame clones only, not all of them. The sample lists roughly 100,000 clones, 75% to 85% seen once, with 5% to 6.5% in the top ten. A remark on this clone: The antigen remains undetermined.

The genes are TRBV9 and TRBJ2-7; perhaps TRBD1 as D (5 bases). This clonotype was obtained from a man aged 18 to 29 in good health and CMV-seronegative. Input material: PBMCs. CDR3 amino acids: CASSAGYEQYF. Written as DNA, the CDR3 is TGTGCCAGCAGCGCAGGGTACGAGCAGTACTTC.